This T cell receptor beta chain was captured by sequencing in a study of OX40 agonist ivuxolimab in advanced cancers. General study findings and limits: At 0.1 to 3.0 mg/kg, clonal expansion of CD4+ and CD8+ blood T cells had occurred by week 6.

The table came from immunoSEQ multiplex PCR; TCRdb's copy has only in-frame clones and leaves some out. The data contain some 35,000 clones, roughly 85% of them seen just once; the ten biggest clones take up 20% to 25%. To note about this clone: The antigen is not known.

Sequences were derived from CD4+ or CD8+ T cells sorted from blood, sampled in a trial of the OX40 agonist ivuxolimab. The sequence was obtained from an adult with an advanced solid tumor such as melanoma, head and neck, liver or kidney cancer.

The CDR3 region has the DNA TGCAGCGTTCAAGGGGGGACAGGGGGCGAAGGTGAAAAACTGTTTTTT. Translated, it gives CSVQGGTGGEGEKLFF. The chain employs TRBV29-1 and TRBJ1-4, with TRBD1 matching 12 bases. The CDR3 loop spans 16 amino acids. Germline loops: CDR1 SQVTM, CDR2 ANQGSEA. V was pared by 5 bases and J by 7 bases, with 11 bases of the junction left unmatched.